The rows below give T cell receptor beta chains drawn from one sample of a study of shared clonotypes between healthy human individuals. Here immunoSEQ multiplex PCR was the method, and the copy in TCRdb shows in-frame clones only, minus some. The sample carries fewer than 2.5 million clones, more than 85% recorded once. Sequenced: naive CD4+ T cells from PBMCs. The origin of the receptors is a man aged 18 to 35 in good health. Some clones in this sample may be carry-over from other donors' samples. The CDR3 runs from the conserved cysteine through the conserved F or W. A D gene is named only where the DNA matches it firmly. A row's size may be missing; if present it is once, few, many or a size class.

clone size,V gene,CDR3 length,D gene,J gene,CDR3 DNA,CDR3 protein
-,TRBV5-1,14,-,TRBJ2-3,TGCGCCACCTCCAGAGGCGGACCCACAGATACGCAGTATTTT,CATSRGGPTDTQYF
-,TRBV5-1,13,-,TRBJ2-5,TGCGCCAGCAGCTTACAGGGCGAAGAGACCCAGTACTTC,CASSLQGEETQYF
-,TRBV15,14,-,TRBJ2-3,TGTGCCACCAGCAGAGATCTCGCGGGAGATACGCAGTATTTT,CATSRDLAGDTQYF
-,TRBV18,16,TRBD1,TRBJ2-5,TGTGCCAGCTCACCTCTACAGGGGGCTGGGGAAGAGACCCAGTACTTC,CASSPLQGAGEETQYF
-,TRBV9,14,-,TRBJ1-3,TGTGCCAGCAGCGTAGAGCCAGGAGGAAACACCATATATTTT,CASSVEPGGNTIYF
-,TRBV7-2,17,-,TRBJ2-1,TGTGCCAGCAGCTTAGTCGGGGACCCTTCCTCCTACAATGAGCAGTTCTTC,CASSLVGDPSSYNEQFF
-,TRBV28,16,TRBD1,TRBJ1-4,TGTGCCAGCAGTTTGAATCCGACAGGGGATTTTGAAAAACTGTTTTTT,CASSLNPTGDFEKLFF
-,TRBV7-3,14,-,TRBJ2-1,TGTGCCAGCAGCTACGCGACCTCCTACAATGAGCAGTTCTTC,CASSYATSYNEQFF
-,TRBV11-2,15,TRBD2,TRBJ2-1,TGTGCCAGCAGATTTACAGCGGGAGGTGACAATGAGCAGTTCTTC,CASRFTAGGDNEQFF
few,TRBV30,12,-,TRBJ1-2,TGTGCCTGGAGTGCCGGGAACTATGGCTACACCTTC,CAWSAGNYGYTF
-,TRBV6-5,14,-,TRBJ2-7,TGTGCCAGCAGCCGTACCGACAGGAGCTACGAGCAGTACTTC,CASSRTDRSYEQYF
-,TRBV18,16,-,TRBJ2-6,TGTGCCAGCTCACCGTCGGGATCTGCCGGGGCCAACGTCCTGACTTTC,CASSPSGSAGANVLTF
-,TRBV28,14,-,TRBJ2-4,TGTGCCAGCAGTTTAGTGGTAGCCAAAAACATTCAGTACTTC,CASSLVVAKNIQYF
-,TRBV2,15,-,TRBJ2-3,TGTGCCAGCAGTGAAAGTGGAGGGAGCACAGATACGCAGTATTTT,CASSESGGSTDTQYF
-,TRBV2,13,-,TRBJ1-1,TGTGCCAGCAGCAATCCCGAAATCACTGAAGCTTTCTTT,CASSNPEITEAFF
-,TRBV11-1,14,TRBD1,TRBJ2-1,TGTGCCAGCAGCCGAAGCGGACAGGCCTTAGAGCAGTTCTTC,CASSRSGQALEQFF
once,TRBV7-9,14,-,TRBJ2-5,TGTGCCAGCAGCTTGGCCGGGGGCCAAGAGACCCAGTACTTC,CASSLAGGQETQYF
-,TRBV6-1,15,TRBD1,TRBJ1-3,TGTGCCAGCAGTCGACAGGGTGAACTTGGAAACACCATATATTTT,CASSRQGELGNTIYF
-,TRBV7-2,17,TRBD1,TRBJ1-2,TGTGCCAGCAGCTTAGCGGGGCCACAGGGGGCAAGTGGTGGCTACACCTTC,CASSLAGPQGASGGYTF
-,TRBV10-2,16,TRBD1,TRBJ2-5,TGCGCCAGCCAAAACGACAGGGGAATTCGACAAGAGACCCAGTACTTC,CASQNDRGIRQETQYF
-,TRBV10-3,11,-,TRBJ2-1,TGTGCCATCCTCATATACAATGAGCAGTTCTTC,CAILIYNEQFF
few,TRBV19,13,-,TRBJ1-1,TGTGCCAGTAGTACTCAGCCGAACACTGAAGCTTTCTTT,CASSTQPNTEAFF
few,TRBV7-9,12,-,TRBJ1-1,TGTGCCAGCAGCTTAGGGGGCAGGCCAGCTTTCTTT,CASSLGGRPAFF
once,TRBV15,15,TRBD2,TRBJ2-1,TGTGCCACCAGCAGAGTACTAGCGGGACGAAATGAGCAGTTCTTC,CATSRVLAGRNEQFF
-,TRBV11-3,16,TRBD2,TRBJ2-2,TGTGCCAGCAGCCTTAGCGGGCCCGCGAACACCGGGGAGCTGTTTTTT,CASSLSGPANTGELFF
-,TRBV28,15,TRBD1,TRBJ2-3,TGTGCCAGCACCACACAGGGGACACGCACAGATACGCAGTATTTT,CASTTQGTRTDTQYF
few,TRBV11-2,12,-,TRBJ1-1,TGTGCCAGCAGCTTAACGGAGGTTGAAGCTTTCTTT,CASSLTEVEAFF
-,TRBV28,11,-,TRBJ2-2,TGTGCCAGCAGTTCCACCGGGGAGCTGTTTTTT,CASSSTGELFF
-,TRBV28,13,-,TRBJ2-1,TGTGCCAGCAGTTTCTTGACCTACAATGAGCAGTTCTTC,CASSFLTYNEQFF
-,TRBV27,15,TRBD1,TRBJ1-1,TGTGCCAGCAGGGGAGGCCGGGACAGGGGCACTGAAGCTTTCTTT,CASRGGRDRGTEAFF
few,TRBV30,14,-,TRBJ1-1,TGTGCCTGGAGTGAATGGCGGTGGGGGACTGAAGCTTTCTTT,CAWSEWRWGTEAFF
-,TRBV28,16,TRBD1,TRBJ1-5,TGTGCCAGCAGTTTGCCCCGGGACAGGGGGCATCAGCCCCAGCATTTT,CASSLPRDRGHQPQHF
-,TRBV23-1,16,-,TRBJ1-4,TGCGCCAGCAGTCAATTGCAGGACAGTCCCTCGGAAAAACTGTTTTTT,CASSQLQDSPSEKLFF
-,TRBV21-1,14,-,TRBJ1-1,TGTGCCAGCAGCAAAGGCGACAGGAACACTGAAGCTTTCTTT,CASSKGDRNTEAFF
-,TRBV29-1,11,-,TRBJ1-2,TGCAGCGTTGGAGAGAACTATGGCTACACCTTC,CSVGENYGYTF
few,TRBV28,15,-,TRBJ2-1,TGTGCCAGCAGACCGGGGGACCACCGGTCGGATGAGCAGTTCTTC,CASRPGDHRSDEQFF
-,TRBV5-1,18,TRBD2,TRBJ2-5,TGCGCCAGCAGCCCGGGGGGGTTAGCGGGAGGAGGCCAAGAGACCCAGTACTTC,CASSPGGLAGGGQETQYF